This T cell receptor beta chain is from a study of TIL therapy for anti-PD-1-resistant metastatic lung cancer. Background on the study: Several tumors were EGFR-mutant and two were ALK-rearranged.

Specified time point: pre-treatment sample, taken before nivolumab and TIL therapy. Most excised metastases sampled were pleural nodules or supraclavicular lymph nodes. The libraries were made with immunoSEQ v3. Repertoires were generated with immunoSEQ multiplex PCR, while TCRdb's copy carries only in-frame clones and drops some. This table has around 26,000 clones, approximately 63% appearing once. Sequencing was performed on tumor tissue, taken at baseline. The TCR originated in a woman aged 25 to 80 with non-small cell lung cancer.

The CDR3 region has the DNA TGTGCCATCAGTGCATTAGCGTTTACCGGGGAGCTGTTTTTT. It codes for CAISALAFTGELFF. This sequence joins TRBV10-3 and TRBJ2-2; a possible D gene is TRBD2 (5 bases). The CDR3 consists of 14 residues. Germline lookup yields CDR1 ENHRY and CDR2 SYGVKD. V was shortened by 4 bases and J by 5 bases, with 11 bases between the two germline ends.